This record covers a single T cell receptor beta chain. Its binding antigen is unknown. The sample holds no much larger clone one base away, and base qualities are not on file. Including the terminal cysteine and phenylalanine, the CDR3 comprises 16 residues. The entry retains the CDR3 DNA only, 48 bases that are in frame from base 1. In the germline V gene, CDR1 corresponds to ENHRY and CDR2 to SYGVKD. Here V drops 0 bases and J drops 4 bases, and the junction holds 6 bases not matched to any gene. The data derive from a study of cytomegalovirus exposure and HLA in healthy donors (dated by TCRdb to 2015 to 2018). Regarding the study in general: A later analysis indicated that the 90 to 150 validation repertoires were generated on the platform also employed for the 700 or so repertoires of the first cohort. The aim of the study was to test whether cataloging public T cell receptors could identify signatures of past pathogen exposure. In addition to the first cohort of around 670 subjects, a separate validation cohort of 130 or so different subjects was used. High-throughput TCR immunosequencing, statistical association of individual TCRs with disease status, and machine learning were combined to predict cytomegalovirus infection status. Broader findings and caveats from the paper: According to the authors, the approach could potentially be generalized to other disease states and immunological phenotypes. A later analysis found that TCRs clustered in the first cohort also tended to co-occur in the 120 or so validation repertoires, with 90% to 95% of cluster scores above 0. A few of the identified cytomegalovirus-associated TCR beta chains were confirmed in vitro to be specific for cytomegalovirus antigens. All 120 or so repertoires were used to score co-occurrence in the validation cohort in a later analysis, because that analysis had no HLA typing for the cohort. Cytomegalovirus status was reported to be diagnosed by the classifier with high specificity and sensitivity in both the original and validation cohorts. A total of fewer than 200 TCR beta chains were listed by the study as associated with cytomegalovirus. While some public TCRs were present in many individuals, most TCR sequences turned up only very rarely across donors.

Library preparation was by the immunoSEQ multiplex PCR assay. In the paper's pipeline: A statistical classification framework was built for diagnosing cytomegalovirus status from the catalog of TCR beta chain sequences. TCRdb limited this immuneACCESS table to in-frame rearrangements with V and J called. A share of clones is missing; checked studies link under half to unresolved V genes, and the rest is unexplained. V, J and clone size are those of that table, while D and trimming were read from the DNA. The sample data list roughly 330,000 clones, and about 90% of these were observed just once. The ten largest make up about 1.2% of the sample. Separate from the approximately 670-subject first cohort, the validation cohort of some 130 subjects was the group to which the donors belonged.

The sample consisted of PBMCs. This clonotype originated in a woman in her 30s in good health and CMV-seropositive. The V gene is TRBV10-3 and the J gene is TRBJ1-2, with TRBD1 identical over 9 junction bases. The CDR3 region reads CAISESETGGGYGYTF. In nucleotides, the sequence is TGTGCCATCAGTGAGTCGGAGACAGGGGGAGGCTATGGCTACACCTTC.